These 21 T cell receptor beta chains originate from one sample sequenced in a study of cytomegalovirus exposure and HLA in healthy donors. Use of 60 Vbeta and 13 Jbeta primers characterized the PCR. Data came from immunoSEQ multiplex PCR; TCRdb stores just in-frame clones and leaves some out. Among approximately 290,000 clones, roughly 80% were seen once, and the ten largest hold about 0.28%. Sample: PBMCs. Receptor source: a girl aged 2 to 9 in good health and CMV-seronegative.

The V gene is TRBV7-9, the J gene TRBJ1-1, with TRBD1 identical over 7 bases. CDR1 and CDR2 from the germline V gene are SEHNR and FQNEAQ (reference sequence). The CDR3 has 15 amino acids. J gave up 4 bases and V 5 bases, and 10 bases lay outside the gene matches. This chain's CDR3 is CASSPPGGAVTEAFF. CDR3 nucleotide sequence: TGTGCCAGCAGCCCCCCAGGGGGAGCCGTCACTGAAGCTTTCTTT.

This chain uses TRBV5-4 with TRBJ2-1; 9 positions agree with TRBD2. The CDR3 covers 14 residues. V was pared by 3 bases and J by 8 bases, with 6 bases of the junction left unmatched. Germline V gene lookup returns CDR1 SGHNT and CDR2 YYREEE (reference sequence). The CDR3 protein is CASSSPAGGDEQFF. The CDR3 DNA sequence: TGTGCCAGCAGCTCCCCGGCGGGAGGGGATGAGCAGTTCTTC.

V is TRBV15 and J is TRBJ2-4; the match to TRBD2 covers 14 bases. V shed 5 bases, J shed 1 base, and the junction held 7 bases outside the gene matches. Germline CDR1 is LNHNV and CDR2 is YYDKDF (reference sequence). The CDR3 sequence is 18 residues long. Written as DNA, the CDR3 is TGTGCCACCAGCGTGACTAGCGGGAGGGTTGTTGCCAAAAACATTCAGTACTTC. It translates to CATSVTSGRVVAKNIQYF.

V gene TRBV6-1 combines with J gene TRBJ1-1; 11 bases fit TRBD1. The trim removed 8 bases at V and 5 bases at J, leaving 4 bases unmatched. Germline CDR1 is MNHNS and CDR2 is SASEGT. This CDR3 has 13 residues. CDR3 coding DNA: TGTGCCAGCGGGCGGGACAGGGGGACTGAAGCTTTCTTT. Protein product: CASGRDRGTEAFF.

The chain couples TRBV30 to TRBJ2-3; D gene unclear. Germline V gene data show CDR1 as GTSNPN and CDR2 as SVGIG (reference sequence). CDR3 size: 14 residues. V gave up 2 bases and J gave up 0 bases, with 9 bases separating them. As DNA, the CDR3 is TGTGCCTGGAGTTTTCAGGTCAGCACAGATACGCAGTATTTT. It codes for CAWSFQVSTDTQYF. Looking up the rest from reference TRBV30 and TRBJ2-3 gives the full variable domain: SQTIHQWPATLVQPVGSPLSLECTVEGTSNPNLYWYRQAAGRGLQLLFYSVGIGQISSEVPQNLSASRPQDRQFILSSKKLLLSDSGFYLCAWSFQVSTDTQYFGPGTRLTVL.

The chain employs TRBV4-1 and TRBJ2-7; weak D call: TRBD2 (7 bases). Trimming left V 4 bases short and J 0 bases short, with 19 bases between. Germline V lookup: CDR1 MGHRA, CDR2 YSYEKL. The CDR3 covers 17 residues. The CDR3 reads CASSPRGAGASSYEQYF. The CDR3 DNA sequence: TGCGCCAGCAGCCCCCGGGGGGCGGGGGCCAGCTCCTACGAGCAGTACTTC.

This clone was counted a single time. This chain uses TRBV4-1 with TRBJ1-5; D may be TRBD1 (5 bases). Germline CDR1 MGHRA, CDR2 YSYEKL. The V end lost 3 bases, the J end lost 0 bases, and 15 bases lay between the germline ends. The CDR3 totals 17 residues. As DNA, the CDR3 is TGCGCCAGCAGCCAGAAAGCAGTCCAGGGTAGCAATCAGCCCCAGCATTTT. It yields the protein CASSQKAVQGSNQPQHF.

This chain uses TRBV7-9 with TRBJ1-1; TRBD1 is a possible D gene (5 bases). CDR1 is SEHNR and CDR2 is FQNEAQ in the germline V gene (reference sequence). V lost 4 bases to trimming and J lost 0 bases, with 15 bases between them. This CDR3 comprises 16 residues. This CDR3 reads CASSSHRTKMNTEAFF. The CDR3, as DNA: TGTGCCAGCAGCTCACACAGGACCAAAATGAACACTGAAGCTTTCTTT.

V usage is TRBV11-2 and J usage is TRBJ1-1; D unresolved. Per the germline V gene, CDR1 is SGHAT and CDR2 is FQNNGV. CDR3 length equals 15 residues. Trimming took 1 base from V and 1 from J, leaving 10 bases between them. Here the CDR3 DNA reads TGTGCCAGCAGCTTAGGGTACGGAGGGAACACTGAAGCTTTCTTT. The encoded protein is CASSLGYGGNTEAFF.

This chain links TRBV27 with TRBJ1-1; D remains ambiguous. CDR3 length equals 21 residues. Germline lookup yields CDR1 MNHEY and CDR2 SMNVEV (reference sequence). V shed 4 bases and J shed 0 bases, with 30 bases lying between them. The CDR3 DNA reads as TGTGCCAGCAGTTCACGGAATCTGAGAGGGTATTCCCGCGACATGAACACTGAAGCTTTCTTT. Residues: CASSSRNLRGYSRDMNTEAFF.

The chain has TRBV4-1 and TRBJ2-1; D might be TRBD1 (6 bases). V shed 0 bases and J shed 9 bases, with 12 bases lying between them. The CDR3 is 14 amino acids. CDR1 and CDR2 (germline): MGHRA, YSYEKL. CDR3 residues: CASSQEQGLGEQFF. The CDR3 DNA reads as TGCGCCAGCAGCCAAGAACAGGGTTTAGGTGAGCAGTTCTTC.

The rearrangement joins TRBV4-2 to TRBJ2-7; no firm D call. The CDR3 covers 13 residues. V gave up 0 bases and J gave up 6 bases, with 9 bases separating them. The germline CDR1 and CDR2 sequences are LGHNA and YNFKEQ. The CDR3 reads CASSQELGREQYF. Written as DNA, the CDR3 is TGTGCCAGCAGCCAAGAACTTGGTCGCGAGCAGTACTTC.

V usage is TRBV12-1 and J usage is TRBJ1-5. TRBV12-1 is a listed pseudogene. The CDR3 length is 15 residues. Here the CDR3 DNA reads TGTGCCAGCCATCCGGCGGGGAAGGGCAATCAGCCCCAGCATTTT. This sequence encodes CASHPAGKGNQPQHF.

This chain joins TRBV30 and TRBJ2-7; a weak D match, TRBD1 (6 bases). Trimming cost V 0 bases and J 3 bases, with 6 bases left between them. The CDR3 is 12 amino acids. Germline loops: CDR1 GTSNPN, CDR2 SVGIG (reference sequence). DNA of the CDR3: TGTGCCTGGAGTGTACAGGGCTACGAGCAGTACTTC. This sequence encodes CAWSVQGYEQYF.

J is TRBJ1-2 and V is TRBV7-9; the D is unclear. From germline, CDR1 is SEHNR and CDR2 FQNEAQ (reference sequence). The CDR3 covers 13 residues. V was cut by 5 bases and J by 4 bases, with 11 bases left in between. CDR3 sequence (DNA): TGTGCCAGCAGCGACGGGGTCCTCTATGGCTACACCTTC. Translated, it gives CASSDGVLYGYTF. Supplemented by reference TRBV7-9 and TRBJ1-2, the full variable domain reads DTGVSQNPRHKITKRGQNVTFRCDPISEHNRLYWYRQTLGQGPEFLTYFQNEAQLEKSRLLSDRFSAERPKGSFSTLEIQRTEQGDSAMYLCASSDGVLYGYTFGSGTRLTVV.

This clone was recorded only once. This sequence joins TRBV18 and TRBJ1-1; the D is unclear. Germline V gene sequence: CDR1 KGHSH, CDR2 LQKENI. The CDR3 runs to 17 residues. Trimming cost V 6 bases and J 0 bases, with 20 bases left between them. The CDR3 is CASSPGEGVEMNTEAFF. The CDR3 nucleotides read TGTGCCAGCTCTCCCGGGGAGGGAGTTGAAATGAACACTGAAGCTTTCTTT.

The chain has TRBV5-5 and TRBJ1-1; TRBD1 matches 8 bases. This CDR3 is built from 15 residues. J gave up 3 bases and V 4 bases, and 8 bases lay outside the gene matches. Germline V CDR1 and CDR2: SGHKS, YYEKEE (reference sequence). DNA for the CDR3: TGTGCCAGCAGCCTACGACAGGGGATAGACACTGAAGCTTTCTTT. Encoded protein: CASSLRQGIDTEAFF.

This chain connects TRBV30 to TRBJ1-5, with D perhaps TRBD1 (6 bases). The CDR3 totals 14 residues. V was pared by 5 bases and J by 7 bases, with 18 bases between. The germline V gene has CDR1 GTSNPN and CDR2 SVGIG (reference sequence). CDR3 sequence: CAWESQGQGQPQHF. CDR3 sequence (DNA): TGTGCCTGGGAGTCACAGGGACAAGGGCAGCCCCAGCATTTT.

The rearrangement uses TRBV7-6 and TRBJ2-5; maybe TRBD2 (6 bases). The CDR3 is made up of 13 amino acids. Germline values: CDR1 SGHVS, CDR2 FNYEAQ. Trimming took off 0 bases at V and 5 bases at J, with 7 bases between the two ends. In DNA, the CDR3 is TGTGCCAGCAGCTTAGCTCTAGCGGAGACCCAGTACTTC. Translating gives CASSLALAETQYF.

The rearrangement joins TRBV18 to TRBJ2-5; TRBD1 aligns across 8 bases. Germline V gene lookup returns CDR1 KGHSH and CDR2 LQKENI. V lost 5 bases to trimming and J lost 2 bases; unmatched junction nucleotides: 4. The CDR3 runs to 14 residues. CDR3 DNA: TGTGCCAGCTCATGGGGACAGGCTCAAGAGACCCAGTACTTC. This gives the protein CASSWGQAQETQYF.

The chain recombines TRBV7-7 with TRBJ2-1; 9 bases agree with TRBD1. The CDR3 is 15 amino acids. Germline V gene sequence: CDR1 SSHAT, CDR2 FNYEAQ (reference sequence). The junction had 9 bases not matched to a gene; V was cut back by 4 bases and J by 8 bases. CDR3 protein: CASSSTGTGSHEQFF. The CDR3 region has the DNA TGTGCCAGCAGCTCCACCGGGACAGGGAGTCATGAGCAGTTCTTC.